This T cell receptor (beta chain) came from a study of shared clonotypes between healthy human individuals. Study observations and caveats: Around 5.3% of naive CD4 clonotypes were shared across several donors.

Method: immunoSEQ multiplex PCR; TCRdb's copy keeps in-frame clones and lacks some. This sample has about 1.4 million clones; 96% occur once, and the top ten carry about 1.2%. Note on this clone: What it binds is unknown.

V lost 6 bases to trimming and J lost 5 bases, with 13 bases between them. Germline V gives CDR1 MDHEN, CDR2 SYDVKM. This CDR3 has 14 residues. This receptor was identified in a man in his thirties or forties in good health. The sample was naive CD4+ T cells sorted from blood. Noted subset: CD45RA+ positively selected. The chain uses TRBV28 and TRBJ1-4; TRBD1 might be the D (6 bases). CDR3 DNA: TGTGCCAGCAGGGCCCAGGGGAGGAATGAAAAACTGTTTTTT. Encoded protein: CASRAQGRNEKLFF.